This T cell receptor (beta chain) was profiled in a study of post-analysis software for immune sequencing data. Whole-study context: Courses of disease covered relapsing-remitting, secondary progressive and progressive-relapsing multiple sclerosis. Study outcomes and limitations: When patients were compared with controls, 4 or 5 TRBV segments were more frequent, TRBV5-6, TRBV5-1 and TRBV20-1 among them. Controls showed significantly higher normalized Chao1 diversity than did multiple sclerosis patients.

TCR beta cDNA libraries had unique molecular identifiers. When about 0.95 to 10 million T cells were used, they gave a few hundred thousand cDNA molecules. TCRdb re-called the PCR reads through MiXCR, storing one row per CDR3 protein. The sample records around 700,000 distinct CDR3 sequences, 59% being singletons. This CDR3 is built from 11 residues. Trimming took 8 bases from V and 5 from J, leaving 9 bases between them. This clonotype was counted a few times. Its antigen is undetermined. This rearrangement joins TRBV12-3 or TRBV12-4 to TRBJ2-5; D gene unclear. Sample: blood. The origin of this receptor is a girl aged 2 to 10 with multiple sclerosis. The CDR3 here is CASGVVETQYF. The CDR3 DNA is TGTGCCAGCGGGGTTGTGGAGACCCAGTACTTC.